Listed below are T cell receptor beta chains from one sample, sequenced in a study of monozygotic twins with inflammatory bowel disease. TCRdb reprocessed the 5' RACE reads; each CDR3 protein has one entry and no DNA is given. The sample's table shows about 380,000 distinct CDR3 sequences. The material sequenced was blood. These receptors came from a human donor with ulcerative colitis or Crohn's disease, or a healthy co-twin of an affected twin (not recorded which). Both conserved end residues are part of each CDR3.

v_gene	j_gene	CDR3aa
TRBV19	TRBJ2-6	CASSSQGQGANVLTF
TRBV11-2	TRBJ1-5	CASSLAQDQPQHF
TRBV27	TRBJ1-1	CASTLGPGTTNTEAFF
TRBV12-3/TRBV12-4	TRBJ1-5	CASSPRYQGRWQPQHF
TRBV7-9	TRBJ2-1	CASSRRQATDNEQFF
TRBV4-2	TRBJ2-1	CASNLEGGPGRGSYNEQFF
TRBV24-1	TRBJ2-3	CATSDRGTGLTDTQYF
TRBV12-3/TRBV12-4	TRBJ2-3	CASSLGENHTQYF
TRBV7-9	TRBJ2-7	CASSGIGQGYEQYF
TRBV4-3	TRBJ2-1	CASSQDLRIAGLNEQFF
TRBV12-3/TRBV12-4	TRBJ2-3	CASSERLGGASTDTQYF
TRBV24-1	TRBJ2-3	CATSDLPSSGATDTQYF
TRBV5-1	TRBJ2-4	CASSLDEIAKNIQYF
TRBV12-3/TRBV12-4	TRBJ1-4	CASSFTPLGGEKLFF
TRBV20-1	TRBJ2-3	CSASKRQGKDTQYF
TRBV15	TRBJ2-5	CATSSIGAPNLETQYF
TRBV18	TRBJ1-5	CASSSTGFNQPQHF
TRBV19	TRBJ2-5	CASGQGLETQYF
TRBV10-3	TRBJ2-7	CAISESGTETIYEQYF
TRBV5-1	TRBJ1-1	CASSLLRAQNINTEAFF
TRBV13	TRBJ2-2	CASSLFVTGELFF
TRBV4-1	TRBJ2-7	CASSRGATGDYEQYF
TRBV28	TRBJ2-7	CASSSATGMAYEQYF
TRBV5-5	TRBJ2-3	CASSPEQGTDTQYF
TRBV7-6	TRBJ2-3	CASSSVQGTDTQYF
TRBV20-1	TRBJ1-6	CSATGTASSYNSPLHF
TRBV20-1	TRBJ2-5	CSARTPGETQYF
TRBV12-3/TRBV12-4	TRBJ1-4	CASSLIGANEKLFF
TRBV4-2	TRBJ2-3	CASSHRGTASTDTQYF
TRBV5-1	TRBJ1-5	CASSSVTGGQPQHF
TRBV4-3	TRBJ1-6	CASSQEGQGDNSPLHF
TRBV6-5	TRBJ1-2	CASRDTRYGYTF
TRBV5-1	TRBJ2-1	CASSFFGAGDEQFF
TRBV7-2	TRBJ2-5	CASSPGQSETQYF
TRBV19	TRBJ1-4	CASSIFEGQGNEKLFF
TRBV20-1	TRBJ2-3	CSARGSFGPVRSDTQYF
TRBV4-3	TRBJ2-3	CASSQDPEGPPTSTDTQYF
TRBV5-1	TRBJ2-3	CASSLTGAADTQYF
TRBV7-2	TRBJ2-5	CASSLSPAGAQETQYF
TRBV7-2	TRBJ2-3	CVSSTRTPVTDTQYF
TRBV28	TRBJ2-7	CASSFRVLYEQYF
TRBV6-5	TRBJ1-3	CASSYFDRSSGNTIYF
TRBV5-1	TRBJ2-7	CASSSGGVVGYEQYF
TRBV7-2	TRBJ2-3	CASSLSRGRTDTQYF